In this sample, the clone carrying this T cell receptor beta chain turned up a few times. No antigen is known for it. Sequencing targeted expressed TCRB transcripts, as all isolated RNA had been reverse transcribed. Some clones are missing from TCRdb's copy, which holds only in-frame ones; the method was immunoSEQ multiplex PCR. The table has 300,000 to 450,000 clones, 10% to 15% seen once; the top ten hold 0.008% to 0.011%. Trimming removed 1 base from V and 2 bases from J; junction bases left unmatched: 11. The CDR3 loop spans 18 amino acids. Germline CDR1 LGHNA, CDR2 YSLEER. The data are from a study of beta chain features in type 1 diabetes. The study, taken as a whole, reports: In patients and controls equally, PCR might favor templates that are shorter. Researchers report that Type 1 diabetes patients had moderately but significantly shorter TCRB CDR3s across all four CD4+ subsets.

This chain joins TRBV4-3 and TRBJ2-1; 7 nucleotides agree with TRBD2. The TCR was taken from a woman aged 18-29 years with type 1 diabetes. Sequencing was done on a sample of naive CD4+ T cells from blood. The CDR3 protein is CASSQGRPAGRAYNEQFF. CDR3 nucleotide sequence: TGCGCCAGCAGCCAAGGGAGACCAGCGGGGCGAGCCTACAATGAGCAGTTCTTC.